This TCR beta chain was identified during a study of T cell responses to AZD1222 COVID-19 vaccine. This clone was counted once. The table came from immunoSEQ multiplex PCR; TCRdb's copy has only in-frame clones and leaves some out. The repertoire consists of 160,000 or so clones, with over 80% occurring once and the leading ten covering around 1.8%. The sequenced sample was peripheral blood, obtained on day 0 of AZD1222 vaccination. This receptor was obtained from an adult in good health.

The CDR3 protein is CAWCRMYDTEAFF. CDR3 coding DNA: TGTGCCTGGTGCCGGATGTATGACACTGAAGCTTTCTTT. The chain carries TRBV30 and TRBJ1-1; D is unclear. This CDR3 region has 13 residues. CDR1 and CDR2 (germline): GTSNPN, SVGIG (reference sequence). Trimming stripped 5 bases from V and 3 bases from J, with 13 bases between.